These 22 T cell receptor beta chains were all obtained from the same sample, sequenced in a study of Ad26.COV2.S vaccination and SARS-CoV-2 variants. TCRdb's table, derived via immunoSEQ multiplex PCR, lists solely in-frame clones and lacks some. This table holds some 250,000 clones, approximately 87% found once. Treatment of the sample: roughly 18 received Ad26.COV2.S at low or high dose, single or two shots; roughly five received placebo; per-sample allocation not given. Sampling took place 63 days after the first vaccine or placebo injection. Sequencing was performed on peripheral blood, taken in a trial of Ad26.COV2.S vaccine versus placebo. Receptor source: a person between 18 and 65 years old who received the Ad26.COV2.S COVID-19 vaccine or a placebo.

The V call is TRBV4-3, the J call TRBJ2-2, with 7 bases identical to TRBD1. The germline V gene has CDR1 LGHNA and CDR2 YSLEER. The CDR3 consists of 17 residues. Unmatched junction bases numbered 6, after V lost 2 bases and J lost 0 bases. The CDR3: CASSQFVQGANTGELFF. CDR3 in DNA: TGCGCCAGCAGCCAATTTGTGCAGGGGGCGAACACCGGGGAGCTGTTTTTT.

The V and J genes are TRBV6-2 or TRBV6-3 and TRBJ2-7; TRBD1 matches at 9 bases. The CDR3 is made up of 18 amino acids. The V gene end was trimmed by 5 bases and the J gene end by 4 bases; junction bases not matched to a gene: 18. Germline loops: CDR1 MNHEY, CDR2 SVGEGT. CDR3 nucleotide sequence: TGTGCCAGCAGTCACGGGGCAAGAGGGACAGGGTTGAGGTACGAGCAGTACTTC. Residues: CASSHGARGTGLRYEQYF.

This rearrangement joins TRBV30 to TRBJ2-6; TRBD1 or TRBD2 may be the D gene (5 bases each). Germline-derived CDR1 and CDR2 are GTSNPN and SVGIG (reference sequence). The germline V and J ends were trimmed by 4 bases and 2 bases, with 15 bases remaining between them. The CDR3 loop spans 16 amino acids. The CDR3 loop reads CAWTGTRVAGANVLTF. The CDR3 coding sequence is TGTGCCTGGACGGGGACGAGGGTTGCTGGGGCCAACGTCCTGACTTTC.

This chain links TRBV5-1 with TRBJ1-1; tentatively, D is TRBD1 (6 bases). V was clipped by 3 bases and J by 1 base, with 10 bases between them. The germline V gene encodes CDR1 SGHRS and CDR2 YFSETQ. CDR3 length: 14 residues. CDR3 sequence reads: CASSWTTGNTEAFF. CDR3 nucleotides: TGCGCCAGCAGCTGGACGACAGGGAACACTGAAGCTTTCTTT.

The J gene is TRBJ1-2, the V gene TRBV7-2; TRBD1 matches 10 bases. The CDR3 extends over 14 amino acids. Germline values: CDR1 SGHTA, CDR2 FQGNSA. Trimming at V came to 8 bases and at J to 7 bases, leaving 10 bases not matched to a gene. CDR3 bases: TGTGCCAGCGGATTTGGACAGGGGGGGGCTGGCTACACCTTC. Protein: CASGFGQGGAGYTF.

This sequence joins TRBV29-1 and TRBJ2-2; 7 positions agree with TRBD1. V lost 6 bases to trimming and J lost 6 bases; unmatched junction nucleotides: 1. Germline loops: CDR1 SQVTM, CDR2 ANQGSEA. The CDR3 totals 11 residues. The CDR3 DNA is TGCAGCGTGACAGGGCCCGGGGAGCTGTTTTTT. It codes for CSVTGPGELFF.

The chain employs TRBV28 and TRBJ2-1, with 10 bases that match TRBD2. This CDR3 comprises 19 residues. Germline CDR1 and CDR2: MDHEN and SYDVKM. Trimming at V came to 8 bases and at J to 6 bases, leaving 22 bases not matched to a gene. The CDR3 DNA is TGTGCCAGCTACACTACTCTCATCGAGCGGGAGGGCCGGGCCAATGAGCAGTTCTTC. Translated: CASYTTLIEREGRANEQFF. The full variable domain, its missing parts supplied by reference TRBV28 and TRBJ2-1, is DVKVTQSSRYLVKRTGEKVFLECVQDMDHENMFWYRQDPGLGLRLIYFSYDVKMKEKGDIPEGYSVSREKKERFSLILESASTNQTSMYLCASYTTLIEREGRANEQFFGPGTRLTVL.

The rearrangement uses TRBV3-1 (or the pseudogene TRBV3-2) and TRBJ1-1, with 10 nucleotides matching TRBD1. Germline lookup yields CDR1 LGHDT and CDR2 YNNKEL (reference sequence). V lost 1 base, J lost 3 bases, and 2 bases stayed unmatched. This CDR3 region has 15 residues. CDR3 amino acids: CASSQAGTGDTEAFF. CDR3 bases: TGTGCCAGCAGCCAAGCCGGGACAGGGGACACTGAAGCTTTCTTT.

This clone was seen more than once but under ten times. The chain has TRBV30 and TRBJ1-2, with unresolved D. The germline gives CDR1 GTSNPN, CDR2 SVGIG (reference sequence). Trimming removed 2 bases at V and 9 bases at J, with 10 bases between. This CDR3 region has 11 residues. Here the CDR3 DNA reads TGTGCCTGGAGTCCCCGGGAGAGCTACACCTTC. This encodes CAWSPRESYTF.

The J gene is TRBJ1-1, the V gene TRBV7-9; tentatively, D is TRBD1 (5 bases). V lost 5 bases and J 3 bases, leaving 19 bases between the germline ends. This CDR3 has 16 amino acids. Germline CDR1 and CDR2: SEHNR and FQNEAQ (reference sequence). DNA of the CDR3: TGTGCCAGCAGCCGCAGACGACAGCAAGGGGACACTGAAGCTTTCTTT. It yields the protein CASSRRRQQGDTEAFF.

V gene TRBV7-9 combines with J gene TRBJ1-2; TRBD1 aligns across 7 bases. After removal of 2 bases from V and 6 bases from J, the junction contained 12 bases not matched to a gene. The CDR3 loop spans 16 amino acids. Per germline, CDR1 SEHNR and CDR2 FQNEAQ (reference sequence). CDR3 DNA: TGTGCCAGCAGCTTACTCGCGATGACAGGGAATAATGGCTACACCTTC. Encoded protein: CASSLLAMTGNNGYTF.

This chain links TRBV5-6 with TRBJ2-1; TRBD2 matches at 12 bases. CDR3 size: 18 residues. V gave up 0 bases and J gave up 0 bases; unmatched junction bases: 4. Germline CDR1 SGHDT, CDR2 YYEEEE. CDR3 DNA sequence: TGTGCCAGCAGCTTGGGGACTAGCGGGGTCAGCTCCTACAATGAGCAGTTCTTC. Translated, it gives CASSLGTSGVSSYNEQFF.

V usage is TRBV15 and J usage is TRBJ1-6, with D possibly being TRBD1 (6 bases). The CDR3 sequence is 15 residues long. V dropped 3 bases and J dropped 7 bases, with 13 bases sitting between them. Germline V gene lookup returns CDR1 LNHNV and CDR2 YYDKDF (reference sequence). CDR3 in DNA: TGTGCCACCAGCAGTAAGACAGGACGAAATTCACCCCTCCACTTT. Amino acid sequence: CATSSKTGRNSPLHF.

CDR3: CASSSSGGANTGELFF. The CDR3 bases are TGTGCCAGCAGCTCTTCAGGGGGCGCGAACACCGGGGAGCTGTTTTTT. This chain joins TRBV7-6 and TRBJ2-2; TRBD1 matches 8 bases. The trim removed 4 bases at V and 0 bases at J, leaving 4 bases unmatched. The CDR3 runs 16 residues. The germline V gene has CDR1 SGHVS and CDR2 FNYEAQ.

This clone was counted a single time. The chain carries TRBV3-1 (or the pseudogene TRBV3-2) and TRBJ1-2; no clear D gene. Between the trimmed V and J ends, which lost 1 base and 0 bases, there was a span of 12 bases. The CDR3 spans 16 residues. Germline lookup yields CDR1 LGHDT and CDR2 YNNKEL (reference sequence). The CDR3 sequence: CASSQGPGYSNYGYTF. DNA for the CDR3: TGTGCCAGCAGCCAAGGTCCGGGGTATTCTAACTATGGCTACACCTTC.

The genes are TRBV4-1 and TRBJ1-2; 7 nucleotides match TRBD1. Germline CDR1 MGHRA, CDR2 YSYEKL. This CDR3 spans 14 amino acids. V trimming: 2 bases; J trimming: 6 bases; junction bases outside the gene matches: 6. The DNA of the CDR3 is TGCGCCAGCAGCCAACCGGGACAGACTAATGGCTACACCTTC. It codes for CASSQPGQTNGYTF.

The chain links TRBV12-3 or TRBV12-4 to TRBJ1-1; 7 bases are shared with TRBD1. The CDR3 spans 13 residues. The V and J ends lost 10 bases and 5 bases, in that order; junction bases with no gene match: 10. This CDR3 is CATSSLTGTEAFF. CDR3 bases: TGTGCCACCTCATCCCTGACAGGGACTGAAGCTTTCTTT.

A single count supports this clone. The rearrangement uses TRBV14 and TRBJ1-2; D is unresolved. The CDR3 spans 13 residues. V lost 1 base and J lost 7, with 10 bases in between. The germline gives CDR1 SGHDN, CDR2 FVKESK. In DNA, the CDR3 is TGTGCCAGCAGCCAAGCGGCAATCGCTGGCTACACCTTC. Protein sequence: CASSQAAIAGYTF.

The rearrangement links TRBV19 to TRBJ2-5; 7 nucleotides line up with TRBD1. Trimming at V came to 4 bases and at J to 1 base, leaving 9 bases not matched to a gene. The V gene's germline CDR1 is LNHDA and CDR2 SQIVND (reference sequence). The CDR3 length is 16 residues. DNA of the CDR3: TGTGCCAGTAGTACCCCGACAGGGTTAACCCAAGAGACCCAGTACTTC. Protein product: CASSTPTGLTQETQYF.

A few counts support this clone. The CDR3 loop reads CASSADRGPGNTIYF. The CDR3 DNA follows: TGTGCCAGTAGTGCTGACAGGGGCCCTGGAAACACCATATATTTT. V gene TRBV19 combines with J gene TRBJ1-3, with 8 bases identical to TRBD1. J gave up 2 bases and V 5 bases, and 5 bases lay outside the gene matches. CDR1 LNHDA and CDR2 SQIVND come from the germline V gene (reference sequence). The CDR3 is made up of 15 amino acids.

The CDR3 DNA is TGTGCCAGCAGTGTGAGCGGGTACCAAGAGACCCAGTACTTC. Translated: CASSVSGYQETQYF. The chain employs TRBV2 and TRBJ2-5; D might be TRBD2 (6 bases). V lost 4 bases to trimming and J lost 0 bases, with 9 bases between them. The CDR3 has 14 residues. In germline, CDR1 is SNHLY, CDR2 FYNNEI.

The chain is built from TRBV19 and TRBJ2-1; D may be TRBD1 or TRBD2 (5 bases each). V was shortened by 1 base and J by 1 base, with 14 bases between the two germline ends. The germline gives CDR1 LNHDA, CDR2 SQIVND (reference sequence). The CDR3 is 17 residues long. The CDR3 sequence is CASSIGFGTPSYNEQFF. CDR3 DNA: TGTGCCAGTAGTATAGGGTTTGGGACGCCATCCTACAATGAGCAGTTCTTC.